The following is a T cell receptor beta chain sequence with its context. Its antigen is currently unknown. The data originate from a study of OX40 agonist ivuxolimab in advanced cancers. The repertoire was sequenced with immunoSEQ multiplex PCR; TCRdb's copy has only in-frame clones and lacks some. The sample carries approximately 82,000 clones, almost 90% recorded once. This CDR3 comprises 15 residues. Findings and limits, study-wide: Averaging showed that CD8+ T cells had more expanded clones than CD4+ did. At 0.1-3.0 mg/kg, partial responders had clonal expansion among the lowest observed. Blood T cells, both CD4+ and CD8+, expanded clonally by week 6 at 0.1 to 3.0 mg/kg.

The rearrangement joins TRBV21-1 to TRBJ1-2. TRBV21-1 is a pseudogene. The source material was CD4+ or CD8+ T cells sorted from blood, sampled in a trial of the OX40 agonist ivuxolimab. The source of this sequence is an adult with an advanced solid tumor such as melanoma, head and neck, liver or kidney cancer. CDR3 nucleotides: TGTGCCAGCAGCATTCCCGGGAGAGACGTCTATGGCTACACCTTC. Its translation is CASSIPGRDVYGYTF.